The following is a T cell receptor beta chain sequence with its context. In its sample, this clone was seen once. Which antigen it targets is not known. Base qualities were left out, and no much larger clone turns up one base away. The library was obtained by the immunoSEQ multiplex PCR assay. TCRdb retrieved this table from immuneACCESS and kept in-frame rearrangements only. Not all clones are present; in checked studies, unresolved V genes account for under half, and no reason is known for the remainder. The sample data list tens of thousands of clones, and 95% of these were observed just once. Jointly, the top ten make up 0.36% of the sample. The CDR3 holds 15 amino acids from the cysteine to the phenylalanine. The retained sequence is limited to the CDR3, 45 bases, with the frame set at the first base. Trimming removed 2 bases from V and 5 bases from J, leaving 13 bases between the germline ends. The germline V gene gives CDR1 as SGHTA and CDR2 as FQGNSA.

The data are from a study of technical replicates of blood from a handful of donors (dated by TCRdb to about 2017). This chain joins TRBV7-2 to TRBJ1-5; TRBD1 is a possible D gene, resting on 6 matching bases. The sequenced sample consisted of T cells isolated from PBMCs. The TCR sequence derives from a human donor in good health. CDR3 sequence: CASSLTGKYDQPQHF. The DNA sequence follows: TGTGCCAGCAGCTTAACAGGGAAGTATGATCAGCCCCAGCATTTT.